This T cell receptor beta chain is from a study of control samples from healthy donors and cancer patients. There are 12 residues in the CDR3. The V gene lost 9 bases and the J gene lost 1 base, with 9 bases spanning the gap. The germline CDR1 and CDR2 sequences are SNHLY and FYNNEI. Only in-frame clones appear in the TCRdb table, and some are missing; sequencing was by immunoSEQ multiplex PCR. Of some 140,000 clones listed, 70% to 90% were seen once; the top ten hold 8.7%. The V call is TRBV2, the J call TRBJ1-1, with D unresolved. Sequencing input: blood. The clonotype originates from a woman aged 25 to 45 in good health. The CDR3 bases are TGTGCCAGAGAGAGGGAGAACACTGAAGCTTTCTTT. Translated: CARERENTEAFF.